These 7 T cell receptor beta chains were sequenced from one sample in a study of regulatory T cells in long-lasting Graves disease. Stated time point: persistent/refractory GD, antithyroid drugs over 5 years with positive TRAb. PBMCs were the source of the RNA used for TCR sequencing. CDR3-region Arm-PCR and iRepertoire HTBI primers produced the TCR beta libraries. A single record per CDR3 protein comes from TCRdb applying MiXCR to the multiplex PCR reads. The repertoire holds roughly 430,000 distinct CDR3 sequences, with 21% as singletons. Sample: peripheral blood mononuclear cells (PBMCs), taken when the disease was refractory, from a patient treated with antithyroid drugs. Receptors were obtained from a female donor with Graves disease.

The chain has TRBV6-5 and TRBJ1-6; the D gene is possibly TRBD1 (5 bases). This CDR3 region has 17 residues. Trimming stripped 0 bases from V and 5 bases from J, with 14 bases between. Germline V lookup: CDR1 MNHEY, CDR2 SVGAGI. This CDR3 reads CASSYSRQGGHNSPLHF. The CDR3 DNA is TGTGCCAGCAGTTACTCGAGGCAGGGAGGACATAATTCACCCCTCCACTTT.

This clonotype was seen many times. V is TRBV24-1 and J is TRBJ1-2; D is unresolved. The germline gives CDR1 KGHDR, CDR2 SFDVKD. The ends were cut back, 2 bases at V and 8 bases at J, with 17 bases in the middle. The CDR3 covers 15 residues. CDR3 region: CATSDSGRYMEGYTF. The DNA of the CDR3 is TGTGCCACCAGTGATTCGGGCAGGTACATGGAGGGCTACACCTTC.

This clonotype was detected ten times or more. This chain connects TRBV2 to TRBJ2-7; weak D call: TRBD1 (6 bases). Germline lookup yields CDR1 SNHLY and CDR2 FYNNEI. The length of the CDR3 is 17 residues. Between the trimmed V and J ends, which lost 4 bases and 0 bases, there was a span of 19 bases. CDR3 in DNA: TGTGCCAGCAGTGTGTCCCGGGACAAGGACCTCTCCTACGAGCAGTACTTC. It encodes CASSVSRDKDLSYEQYF. Combining the CDR3 with reference TRBV2 and TRBJ2-7 gives the whole variable domain EPEVTQTPSHQVTQMGQEVILRCVPISNHLYFYWYRQILGQKVEFLVSFYNNEISEKSEIFDDQFSVERPDGSNFTLKIRSTKLEDSAMYFCASSVSRDKDLSYEQYFGPGTRLTVT.

This clonotype was counted between two and nine times. The rearrangement joins TRBV12-5 to TRBJ2-1; D may be TRBD2 (6 bases). Trimming shortened V by 4 bases and J by 9 bases, and 10 bases separated the two germline ends. The CDR3 spans 12 residues. Germline V CDR1 and CDR2: LGHNT, FRNRAP. The CDR3 DNA reads TGTGCTAGTGGTTGGGACTTCGGTGAGCAGTTCTTC. Protein sequence: CASGWDFGEQFF.

This clonotype was seen ten or more times. CDR3 residues: CASSRDTFYGYTF. In DNA form, the CDR3 reads TGTGCCAGCAGTAGGGACACGTTCTATGGCTACACCTTC. The chain has TRBV28 and TRBJ1-2; D may be TRBD1 (6 bases). V was clipped by 5 bases and J by 4 bases, with 11 bases between them. Germline values: CDR1 MDHEN, CDR2 SYDVKM. CDR3 length equals 13 residues.

In its sample, this clonotype was seen many times. The genes are TRBV2 and TRBJ2-2; TRBD1 aligns across 7 bases. Trimming at V came to 6 bases and at J to 4 bases, leaving 2 bases not matched to a gene. Germline-derived CDR1 and CDR2 are SNHLY and FYNNEI. This CDR3 has 13 amino acids. CDR3 nucleotides: TGTGCCAGCAGGACAGGGTTCACCGGGGAGCTGTTTTTT. Its protein product is CASRTGFTGELFF. Filled out from reference TRBV2 and TRBJ2-2, the complete variable domain reads EPEVTQTPSHQVTQMGQEVILRCVPISNHLYFYWYRQILGQKVEFLVSFYNNEISEKSEIFDDQFSVERPDGSNFTLKIRSTKLEDSAMYFCASRTGFTGELFFGEGSRLTVL.

This clonotype was recorded many times. The chain has TRBV10-3 and TRBJ2-5; 13 bases are shared with TRBD2. CDR1 is ENHRY and CDR2 is SYGVKD in the germline V gene. CDR3 length: 16 residues. V shed 2 bases and J 4 bases; nucleotides not matched to a gene: 4. This chain's CDR3 is CAISETSGRAGETQYF. As DNA, the CDR3 is TGTGCCATCAGTGAGACTAGCGGGAGGGCAGGAGAGACCCAGTACTTC.